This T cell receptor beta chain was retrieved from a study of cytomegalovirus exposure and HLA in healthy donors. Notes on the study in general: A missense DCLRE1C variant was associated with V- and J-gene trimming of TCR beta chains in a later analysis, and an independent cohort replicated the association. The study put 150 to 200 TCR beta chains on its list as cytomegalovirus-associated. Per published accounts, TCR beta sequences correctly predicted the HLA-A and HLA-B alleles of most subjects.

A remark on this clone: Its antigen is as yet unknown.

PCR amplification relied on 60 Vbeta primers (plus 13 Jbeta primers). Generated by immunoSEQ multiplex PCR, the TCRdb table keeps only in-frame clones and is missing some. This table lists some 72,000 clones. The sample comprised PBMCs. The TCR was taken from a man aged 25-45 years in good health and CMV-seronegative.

The CDR3 here is CASSQGQGEGYGYTF. The CDR3 bases are TGCGCCAGCAGCCAAGGACAGGGGGAAGGCTATGGCTACACCTTC. This chain links TRBV4-1 with TRBJ1-2; 9 bases map to TRBD1. Trimming removed 1 base from V and 4 bases from J; junction bases left unmatched: 4. Germline loops: CDR1 MGHRA, CDR2 YSYEKL. The CDR3 is 15 residues long.